A selection of T cell receptor beta chains follows, all from one sample in a study of shared clonotypes between healthy human individuals. Sequencing used immunoSEQ multiplex PCR; TCRdb keeps in-frame clones, though not all of them. The sample includes millions of clones, around 95% of them seen just once. The sequenced sample was naive CD4+ T cells sorted from blood. These receptors were collected from a man aged 18-30 years in good health. Both conserved end residues are part of each CDR3. The D gene is left open where the match is weak. Rows may omit the clone size; those that give it use once, few, many or a size class.

clone size: NA; D gene: NA; V gene: TRBV27; J gene: TRBJ2-7; CDR3 protein: CASSLPGYEQYF; CDR3 DNA: TGTGCCAGCAGTTTACCGGGATACGAGCAGTACTTC
clone size: NA; D gene: TRBD2; V gene: TRBV27; J gene: TRBJ2-7; CDR3 protein: CASRPRLAGAYEQYF; CDR3 DNA: TGTGCCAGCAGACCCCGGCTAGCGGGAGCCTACGAGCAGTACTTC
clone size: NA; D gene: NA; V gene: TRBV29-1; J gene: TRBJ1-1; CDR3 protein: CSVGGVGTEAFF; CDR3 DNA: TGCAGCGTTGGGGGTGTCGGCACTGAAGCTTTCTTT
clone size: NA; D gene: NA; V gene: TRBV6-5; J gene: TRBJ2-3; CDR3 protein: CASSYGVNLITDTQYF; CDR3 DNA: TGTGCCAGCAGTTACGGGGTCAACCTAATCACAGATACGCAGTATTTT
clone size: NA; D gene: NA; V gene: TRBV4-3; J gene: TRBJ2-5; CDR3 protein: CASSQDPRGNGGETQYF; CDR3 DNA: TGCGCCAGCAGCCAAGATCCACGCGGGAATGGTGGAGAGACCCAGTACTTC
clone size: NA; D gene: NA; V gene: TRBV4-1; J gene: TRBJ1-1; CDR3 protein: CASSQGQNLNTEAFF; CDR3 DNA: TGCGCCAGCAGCCAAGGTCAGAACTTGAACACTGAAGCTTTCTTT
clone size: NA; D gene: TRBD1; V gene: TRBV6-5; J gene: TRBJ1-4; CDR3 protein: CASSARQGLNEKLFF; CDR3 DNA: TGTGCCAGCAGTGCCCGACAGGGGCTGAATGAAAAACTGTTTTTT
clone size: once; D gene: NA; V gene: TRBV9; J gene: TRBJ2-3; CDR3 protein: CASSVGGVDTQYF; CDR3 DNA: TGTGCCAGCAGCGTAGGGGGGGTAGATACGCAGTATTTT
clone size: once; D gene: NA; V gene: TRBV30; J gene: TRBJ1-2; CDR3 protein: CAWSVPMARGYGYTF; CDR3 DNA: TGTGCCTGGAGTGTCCCTATGGCGCGTGGATATGGCTACACCTTC
clone size: once; D gene: TRBD1; V gene: TRBV9; J gene: TRBJ1-4; CDR3 protein: CASSAQDREGEKLFF; CDR3 DNA: TGTGCCAGCAGCGCCCAAGACAGGGAAGGCGAAAAACTGTTTTTT
clone size: NA; D gene: NA; V gene: TRBV6-4; J gene: TRBJ1-1; CDR3 protein: CASSRRLNTEAFF; CDR3 DNA: TGTGCCAGCAGTCGACGACTGAACACTGAAGCTTTCTTT